Presented here are 4 T cell receptor beta chains from one specimen sequenced in a study of T cell repertoires in cytomegalovirus infection. Antigens of these TCRs are unknown. In TCRdb, the reads were re-called with MiXCR into one record per CDR3 protein. The data contain about 55,000 distinct CDR3 sequences, over 15% of them singletons. Sequencing used CD8+ T cells from cultured PBMCs, obtained from culture after CMV antigen stimulation. These receptors all stem from a human donor in good health (CMV status not recorded). Some clones in this sample may be carry-over from other donors' samples.

The rearrangement joins TRBV25-1 to TRBJ1-1, with a weak D call TRBD1 (6 bases). Germline-derived CDR1 and CDR2 are MGHDK and SYGVNS. V lost 7 bases and J lost 5, with 17 bases in between. The CDR3 is 14 residues long. The CDR3 sequence: CASNFGGGGTEAFF. CDR3 DNA: TGTGCCAGCAACTTCGGGGGAGGGGGTACTGAAGCTTTCTTT.

This sequence joins TRBV6-1 and TRBJ1-2; D remains unclear. Germline lookup yields CDR1 MNHNS and CDR2 SASEGT. The CDR3 has 15 residues. With 2 bases removed from V and 0 bases from J, the gap between germline ends came to 10 bases. The CDR3 reads CASSESTDPNYGYTF. As DNA, the CDR3 is TGTGCCAGCAGTGAATCGACTGATCCTAACTATGGCTACACCTTC.

This clonotype was observed a handful of times. The chain links TRBV28 to TRBJ1-6, with D hard to call. CDR3 length: 12 amino acids. The ends were cut back, 5 bases at V and 5 bases at J, with 4 bases in the middle. Germline CDR1 is MDHEN and CDR2 is SYDVKM. DNA of the CDR3: TGTGCCAGCAGTCCCGATAATTCACCCCTCCACTTT. It encodes CASSPDNSPLHF.

This clonotype was detected many times. The J gene is TRBJ2-1, the V gene TRBV5-1; 15 bases are a match to TRBD2. Germline CDR1 reads SGHRS; CDR2 reads YFSETQ. V shed 1 base and J 7 bases; nucleotides not matched to a gene: 6. The CDR3 loop spans 17 amino acids. The CDR3 DNA reads TGCGCCAGCAGCTTGCTAGGACTAGCGGGAGGGAGAAATGAGCAGTTCTTC. Amino acids: CASSLLGLAGGRNEQFF.